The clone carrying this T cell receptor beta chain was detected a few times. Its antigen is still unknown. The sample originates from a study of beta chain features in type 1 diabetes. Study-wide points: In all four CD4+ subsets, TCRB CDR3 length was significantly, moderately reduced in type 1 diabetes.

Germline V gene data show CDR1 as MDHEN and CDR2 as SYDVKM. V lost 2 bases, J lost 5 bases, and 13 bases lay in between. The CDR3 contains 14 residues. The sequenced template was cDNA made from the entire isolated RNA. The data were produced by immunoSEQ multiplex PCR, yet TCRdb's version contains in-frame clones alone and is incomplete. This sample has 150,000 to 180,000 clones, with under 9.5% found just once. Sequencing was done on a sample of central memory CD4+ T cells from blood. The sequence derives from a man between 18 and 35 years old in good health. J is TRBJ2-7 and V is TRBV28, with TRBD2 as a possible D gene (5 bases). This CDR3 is CASSLDYRIDEQYF. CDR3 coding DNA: TGTGCCAGCAGTTTAGACTACCGGATAGACGAGCAGTACTTC.